The 32 T cell receptor beta chains reported below all come from one sample, sequenced in a study of cytomegalovirus exposure and HLA in healthy donors. The PCR used 60 Vbeta and 13 Jbeta primers. The repertoire was sequenced with immunoSEQ multiplex PCR; TCRdb's copy has only in-frame clones and lacks some. The table has tens of thousands of clones, around 80% seen once; the top ten hold about 4.2%. Specimen: PBMCs. The source is a male donor in good health and CMV-seropositive.

This clone was observed a single time. This chain connects TRBV5-1 to TRBJ1-4, with D unclear. V was trimmed by 0 bases and J by 5 bases, leaving 14 bases between them. Germline-derived CDR1 and CDR2 are SGHRS and YFSETQ. This CDR3 is 16 amino acids long. The CDR3 region has the DNA TGCGCCAGCAGCTTGGACTATCGTCCTTACAATGAAAAACTGTTTTTT. Its translation: CASSLDYRPYNEKLFF.

This clone has more than one count but fewer than ten. CDR3: CASSGPLGQTTREQYF. The CDR3 DNA reads TGTGCCAGCAGTGGCCCCCTGGGACAGACAACTCGGGAGCAGTACTTC. The chain is built from TRBV6-1 and TRBJ2-7; TRBD1 agrees at 7 bases. The V gene end was trimmed by 4 bases and the J gene end by 7 bases; junction bases not matched to a gene: 16. Germline loops: CDR1 MNHNS, CDR2 SASEGT. This CDR3 is 16 amino acids long.

The genes are TRBV7-2 and TRBJ1-2; D gene unclear. The CDR3 loop spans 15 amino acids. With 5 bases removed from V and 2 bases from J, the gap between germline ends came to 15 bases. Germline V lookup: CDR1 SGHTA, CDR2 FQGNSA. In nucleotides, the CDR3 is TGTGCCAGCAGCCCTCGGGAGGGCGTCAACTATGGCTACACCTTC. Its translation: CASSPREGVNYGYTF.

The chain links TRBV5-4 to TRBJ2-5; TRBD2 matches at 12 bases. This CDR3 region has 17 residues. CDR1 and CDR2 (germline): SGHNT, YYREEE (reference sequence). V shed 2 bases and J 5 bases; nucleotides not matched to a gene: 10. The CDR3 protein is CASSFHPSGGAGETQYF. CDR3 in DNA: TGTGCCAGCAGCTTCCACCCTAGCGGGGGGGCCGGGGAGACCCAGTACTTC.

V is TRBV5-6 and J is TRBJ1-2; TRBD1 matches at 7 bases. Germline-derived CDR1 and CDR2 are SGHDT and YYEEEE. Losses at the gene ends were 0 bases for V and 5 bases for J; bases not matched to a gene: 4. The CDR3 sequence is 14 residues long. The CDR3 sequence: CASSLEGDRYGYTF. The CDR3 nucleotides are TGTGCCAGCAGCTTGGAAGGGGACAGATATGGCTACACCTTC.

This clone has just a few counts. This rearrangement joins TRBV30 to TRBJ2-7; a possible D gene is TRBD1 (6 bases). The CDR3 has 16 residues. Germline values: CDR1 GTSNPN, CDR2 SVGIG (reference sequence). Between the trimmed V and J ends, which lost 1 base and 7 bases, there was a span of 23 bases. CDR3 sequence (DNA): TGTGCCTGGAGTGCCCCCCTTGGTGACTCAAGGGGGGAGCAGTACTTC. Residues: CAWSAPLGDSRGEQYF.

The rearrangement joins TRBV5-4 to TRBJ2-3, with D possibly being TRBD2 (6 bases). This CDR3 spans 16 amino acids. Germline-derived CDR1 and CDR2 are SGHNT and YYREEE (reference sequence). The V gene lost 3 bases and the J gene lost 6 bases, with 20 bases spanning the gap. The chain's CDR3 is CASSSLTSWGRDTQYF. DNA of the CDR3: TGTGCCAGCAGCTCCCTGACTAGTTGGGGTCGGGATACGCAGTATTTT.

The chain combines TRBV5-6 with TRBJ1-2; 7 positions match TRBD1. Per germline, CDR1 SGHDT and CDR2 YYEEEE. V shed 2 bases, J shed 5 bases, and the junction held 3 bases outside the gene matches. This CDR3 has 13 amino acids. DNA of the CDR3: TGTGCCAGCAGCTTACAGGGGAAATATGGCTACACCTTC. This encodes CASSLQGKYGYTF.

The chain uses TRBV4-1 and TRBJ1-1, with 10 bases lining up with TRBD1. Germline CDR1 is MGHRA and CDR2 is YSYEKL. CDR3 length: 15 residues. Trimming cost V 5 bases and J 4 bases; bases outside gene matches: 7. CDR3 nucleotides: TGCGCCAGCAGCGTACCGGGACAGGGGCTCACTGAAGCTTTCTTT. Residues: CASSVPGQGLTEAFF.

In this sample, this clone turned up once. V gene TRBV4-1 combines with J gene TRBJ2-1, with a tentative D call TRBD2 (6 bases). V lost 4 bases and J lost 8, with 18 bases in between. This CDR3 has 15 amino acids. Germline CDR1 is MGHRA and CDR2 is YSYEKL. The CDR3 sequence is CASSLTGVGADEQFF. The CDR3, as DNA: TGCGCCAGCAGCCTAACGGGAGTCGGGGCGGATGAGCAGTTCTTC.

The J gene is TRBJ2-1, the V gene TRBV13, with 7 bases aligning to TRBD2. The ends lost 5 bases at V and 0 bases at J; junction bases unmatched: 4. The CDR3 loop spans 15 amino acids. Looked up from germline, CDR1 is PRHDT and CDR2 is FYEKMQ (reference sequence). CDR3 region: CASSTWTSSYNEQFF. The DNA of the CDR3 is TGTGCCAGCAGCACCTGGACTAGCTCCTACAATGAGCAGTTCTTC.

The chain joins TRBV27 to TRBJ2-3; D unresolved. Trimming pared 10 bases from V and 0 bases from J, leaving 5 bases between. Germline CDR1 is MNHEY and CDR2 is SMNVEV (reference sequence). The CDR3 contains 11 residues. The CDR3 sequence: CATFSTDTQYF. CDR3 in DNA: TGTGCCACCTTCAGCACAGATACGCAGTATTTT.

The V and J genes are TRBV5-4 and TRBJ2-5; weak D call: TRBD2 (6 bases). CDR1 and CDR2 from the germline V gene are SGHNT and YYREEE (reference sequence). Trimming took off 0 bases at V and 3 bases at J, with 6 bases between the two ends. CDR3 length: 13 residues. CDR3 protein: CASSLGGEETQYF. The CDR3 DNA reads as TGTGCCAGCAGCTTGGGGGGGGAAGAGACCCAGTACTTC.

This clone was seen a handful of times. The chain's CDR3 is CASSSPRGQGYEQYF. The DNA of the CDR3 is TGTGCCAGCAGCTCCCCCCGGGGACAGGGTTACGAGCAGTACTTC. The chain recombines TRBV6-8 with TRBJ2-7; TRBD1 matches 9 bases. Trimming at V came to 6 bases and at J to 4 bases, leaving 10 bases not matched to a gene. Per the germline V gene, CDR1 is MNHGY and CDR2 is SAAAGT. This CDR3 comprises 15 residues.

The chain uses TRBV7-8 and TRBJ2-7, with a tentative D call TRBD1 (5 bases). This CDR3 region has 15 residues. Between the trimmed V and J ends, which lost 0 bases and 2 bases, there was a span of 11 bases. Germline CDR1 and CDR2: SGHVS and FQNEAQ. CDR3 sequence (DNA): TGTGCCAGCAGCTTAGCGGGGCAGGGTACCTACGAGCAGTACTTC. Translation gives CASSLAGQGTYEQYF.

This clone was detected only a few times. This chain links TRBV6-1 with TRBJ1-1; D is unclear. The CDR3 spans 15 residues. The germline CDR1 and CDR2 sequences are MNHNS and SASEGT. Trimming pared 1 base from V and 1 base from J, leaving 10 bases between. DNA for the CDR3: TGTGCCAGCAGTGAAGGAGCGACGGGGAACACTGAAGCTTTCTTT. Translation gives CASSEGATGNTEAFF.

V usage is TRBV7-8 and J usage is TRBJ1-3; 8 bases agree with TRBD1. Germline trimming cut 6 bases from V and 1 base from J; bases unmatched to any gene: 5. Per germline, CDR1 SGHVS and CDR2 FQNEAQ. CDR3 length: 15 amino acids. The CDR3 DNA is TGTGCCAGCAGACCCGGACAGGGTTCTGGAAACACCATATATTTT. It encodes CASRPGQGSGNTIYF.

The rearrangement links TRBV7-6 to TRBJ2-7; D gene unclear. This CDR3 is built from 13 residues. Trimming stripped 0 bases from V and 2 bases from J, with 5 bases between. Germline V gene data show CDR1 as SGHVS and CDR2 as FNYEAQ. In nucleotides, the CDR3 is TGTGCCAGCAGCTTAGCGGCGGCCTACGAGCAGTACTTC. Translating it yields CASSLAAAYEQYF.

In its sample, this clone was seen a few times. The V gene is TRBV5-5, the J gene TRBJ1-4; possible D gene TRBD1, 5 bases. Germline-derived CDR1 and CDR2 are SGHKS and YYEKEE (reference sequence). Trimming left V 5 bases short and J 7 bases short, with 15 bases between. There are 14 residues in the CDR3. CDR3 sequence (DNA): TGTGCCAGCAGACCGGGACTGATGGGTGAAAAACTGTTTTTT. Encoded protein: CASRPGLMGEKLFF.

This chain connects TRBV28 to TRBJ2-7; D possibly corresponds to TRBD2 (6 bases). Germline-derived CDR1 and CDR2 are MDHEN and SYDVKM. This CDR3 has 13 residues. Trimming removed 5 bases at V and 0 bases at J, with 8 bases between. The CDR3 reads CASSLASSYEQYF. CDR3 nucleotide sequence: TGTGCCAGCAGTCTAGCGAGCTCCTACGAGCAGTACTTC.

The J gene is TRBJ2-7, the V gene TRBV29-1; possible D gene TRBD1, 6 bases. The germline V gene encodes CDR1 SQVTM and CDR2 ANQGSEA. Trimming removed 7 bases from V and 5 bases from J, with 18 bases in between. This CDR3 region has 13 residues. CDR3 protein: CSAYRVTADEQYF. In DNA form, the CDR3 reads TGCAGCGCCTACAGGGTCACGGCAGACGAGCAGTACTTC.

The rearrangement uses TRBV5-6 and TRBJ2-7, with D uncertain. Trimming shortened V by 2 bases and J by 0 bases, and 12 bases separated the two germline ends. The CDR3 is 15 amino acids. The germline V gene has CDR1 SGHDT and CDR2 YYEEEE. The CDR3 sequence: CASSFRGTFSYEQYF. The CDR3 DNA reads as TGTGCCAGCAGCTTCCGAGGTACCTTCTCCTACGAGCAGTACTTC.

The chain links TRBV12-2 to TRBJ2-5; the D segment call TRBD2 is taken from the table without a DNA check. TRBV12-2 is a recognized pseudogene. This CDR3 is 11 amino acids long. CDR3 in amino acids: CASRFRETQYF. In DNA, the CDR3 is TGTGCAAGTCGCTTTCGGGAGACCCAGTACTTC.

The chain carries TRBV19 and TRBJ2-7, with TRBD1 matching over 7 bases. The CDR3 spans 19 residues. Germline CDR1 and CDR2: LNHDA and SQIVND (reference sequence). The V and J ends lost 3 bases and 3 bases, in that order; junction bases with no gene match: 20. CDR3 residues: CASSIEERRVCTGDYEQYF. CDR3 nucleotides: TGTGCCAGTAGTATTGAGGAGCGGCGGGTCTGCACAGGGGACTACGAGCAGTACTTC.

This chain uses TRBV7-9 with TRBJ1-1; maybe TRBD1 (6 bases). V was trimmed by 3 bases and J by 6 bases, leaving 17 bases between them. Germline CDR1 reads SEHNR; CDR2 reads FQNEAQ (reference sequence). The length of the CDR3 is 15 residues. Here the CDR3 DNA reads TGTGCCAGCAGCTTGATAGCTCACAGGGCGGCTGAAGCTTTCTTT. Amino acid sequence: CASSLIAHRAAEAFF. The full variable domain, completed using reference TRBV7-9 and TRBJ1-1, is DTGVSQNPRHKITKRGQNVTFRCDPISEHNRLYWYRQTLGQGPEFLTYFQNEAQLEKSRLLSDRFSAERPKGSFSTLEIQRTEQGDSAMYLCASSLIAHRAAEAFFGQGTRLTVV.

The chain is built from TRBV28 and TRBJ1-3; no firm D call. The V end lost 7 bases, the J end lost 8 bases, and 12 bases lay between the germline ends. The CDR3 spans 12 residues. CDR1 and CDR2 from the germline V gene are MDHEN and SYDVKM. The CDR3 bases are TGTGCCAGCACCACCCCCGGGGACACCATATATTTT. Amino acid sequence: CASTTPGDTIYF.

The chain combines TRBV6-6 with TRBJ1-1; possible D gene TRBD1, 5 bases. Trimming took 7 bases from V and 9 from J, leaving 12 bases between them. The CDR3 sequence is 11 residues long. CDR1 is MNHNY, CDR2 SVGAGI, per germline (reference sequence). This CDR3 reads CASTSGGQAFF. The CDR3 nucleotides are TGTGCCAGCACCTCCGGGGGACAAGCTTTCTTT.

The rearrangement links TRBV5-4 to TRBJ2-1, with 10 bases identical to TRBD1. V was clipped by 3 bases and J by 5 bases; unmatched bases: 5. In germline, CDR1 is SGHNT, CDR2 YYREEE (reference sequence). CDR3 length: 15 amino acids. The CDR3 coding sequence is TGTGCCAGCAGCTCGCGGGACAGGGGAAACAATGAGCAGTTCTTC. Protein: CASSSRDRGNNEQFF.

The genes are TRBV30 and TRBJ2-7; D possibly corresponds to TRBD1 (5 bases). Germline CDR1 reads GTSNPN; CDR2 reads SVGIG (reference sequence). V lost 0 bases, J lost 4 bases, and 16 bases lay in between. This CDR3 comprises 15 residues. CDR3 loop: CAWSVDGADLYEQYF. The CDR3 nucleotides read TGTGCCTGGAGTGTAGATGGGGCGGACCTATACGAGCAGTACTTC.

CDR3: CAIPSGVEETQYF. DNA for the CDR3: TGTGCCATCCCAAGCGGAGTAGAAGAGACCCAGTACTTC. The chain recombines TRBV5-4 with TRBJ2-5; maybe TRBD2 (5 bases). The germline V gene has CDR1 SGHNT and CDR2 YYREEE (reference sequence). V gave up 9 bases and J gave up 3 bases, with 15 bases separating them. This CDR3 has 13 amino acids.

The chain employs TRBV9 and TRBJ2-3; possibly TRBD2 for D (7 bases). Between the trimmed V and J ends, which lost 1 base and 0 bases, there was a span of 12 bases. This CDR3 is built from 16 residues. CDR1 and CDR2 (germline): SGDLS, YYNGEE. The chain's CDR3 is CASSVWSGTSTDTQYF. In DNA form, the CDR3 reads TGTGCCAGCAGCGTATGGAGCGGGACAAGCACAGATACGCAGTATTTT.

The V and J genes are TRBV28 and TRBJ2-1; 10 nucleotides agree with TRBD2. Germline V gene data show CDR1 as MDHEN and CDR2 as SYDVKM. There are 14 residues in the CDR3. V shed 6 bases and J 6 bases; nucleotides not matched to a gene: 5. CDR3 residues: CASRVERGGNEQFF. The CDR3 region has the DNA TGTGCCAGCAGGGTGGAGCGGGGGGGCAATGAGCAGTTCTTC.